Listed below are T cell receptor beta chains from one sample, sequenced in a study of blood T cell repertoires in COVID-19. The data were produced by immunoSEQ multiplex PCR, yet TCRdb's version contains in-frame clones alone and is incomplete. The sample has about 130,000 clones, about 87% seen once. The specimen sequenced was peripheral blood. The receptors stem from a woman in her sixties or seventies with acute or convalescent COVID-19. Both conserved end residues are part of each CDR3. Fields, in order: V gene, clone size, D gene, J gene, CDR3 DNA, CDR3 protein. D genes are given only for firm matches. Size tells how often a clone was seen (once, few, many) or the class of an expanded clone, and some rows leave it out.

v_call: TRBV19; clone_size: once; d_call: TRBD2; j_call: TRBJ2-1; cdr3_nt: TGTGCCAGTACAGCGGGAGTGACGCCCAATGAGCAGTTCTTC; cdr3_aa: CASTAGVTPNEQFF
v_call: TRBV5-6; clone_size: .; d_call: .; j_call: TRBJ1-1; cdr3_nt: TGTGCCAGCAGCTCCGGTCCCGGGGGAGCTTTCTTT; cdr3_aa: CASSSGPGGAFF
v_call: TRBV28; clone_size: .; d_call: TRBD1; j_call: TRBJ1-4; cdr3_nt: TGTGCCAGCAGCTCGCCCGGGACAGGGACTGAAAAACTGTTTTTT; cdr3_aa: CASSSPGTGTEKLFF
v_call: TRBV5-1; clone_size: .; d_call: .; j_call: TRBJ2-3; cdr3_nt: TGCGCCAGCAGCTTGGCTCGGGGGGATACGCAGTATTTT; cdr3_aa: CASSLARGDTQYF
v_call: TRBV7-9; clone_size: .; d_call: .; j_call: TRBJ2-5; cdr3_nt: TGTGCCAGCAGCTTAGGTTACGGGCGGAACGGGGAAGAGACCCAGTACTTC; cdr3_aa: CASSLGYGRNGEETQYF
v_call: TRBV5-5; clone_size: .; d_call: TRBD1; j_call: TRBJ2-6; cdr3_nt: TGTGCCAGCAGCCGGTTCCGGGACAGGGTTCACTCTGGGGCCAACGTCCTGACTTTC; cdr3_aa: CASSRFRDRVHSGANVLTF
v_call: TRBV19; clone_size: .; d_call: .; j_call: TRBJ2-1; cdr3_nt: TGTGCCAGTAGTAATAGGCCATGGGGTGGCGGGTGGAGGAATGAGCAGTTCTTC; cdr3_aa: CASSNRPWGGGWRNEQFF
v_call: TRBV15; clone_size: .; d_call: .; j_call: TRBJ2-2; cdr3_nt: TGTGCCACCTTGGAACGACGTGCGGCCGCTCTTACCGGGGAGCTGTTTTTT; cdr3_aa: CATLERRAAALTGELFF
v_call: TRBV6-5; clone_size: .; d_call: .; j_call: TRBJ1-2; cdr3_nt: TGTGCCAGCAGTACAGGGTCTTTTTATGGCTACACCTTC; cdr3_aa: CASSTGSFYGYTF
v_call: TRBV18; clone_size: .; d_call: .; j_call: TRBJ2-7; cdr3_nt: TGTGCCAGCTCACTTGACCTAGGCGAGCAGTACTTC; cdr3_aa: CASSLDLGEQYF
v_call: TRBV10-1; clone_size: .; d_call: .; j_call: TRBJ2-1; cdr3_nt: TGCGCCAGCAGTCCAGGTGGCTCCTACAATGAGCAGTTCTTC; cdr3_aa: CASSPGGSYNEQFF
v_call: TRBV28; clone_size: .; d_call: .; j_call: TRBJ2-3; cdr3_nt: TGTGCCAGCAGTTGGCAGGATCTTTCAGATACGCAGTATTTT; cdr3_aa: CASSWQDLSDTQYF
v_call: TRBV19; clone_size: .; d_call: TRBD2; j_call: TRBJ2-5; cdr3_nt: TGTGCCAGTAGACAACCTACGGGGGGTCAAGAGACCCAGTACTTC; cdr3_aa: CASRQPTGGQETQYF
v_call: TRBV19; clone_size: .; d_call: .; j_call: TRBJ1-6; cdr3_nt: TGTGCCAGTAGTATGGTCAGGGGTGATTCACCCCTCCACTTT; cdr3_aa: CASSMVRGDSPLHF
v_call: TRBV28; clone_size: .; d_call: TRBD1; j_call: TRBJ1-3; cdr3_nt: TGTGCCAGCAGTTTAGGGGGCGCCGGGACAGAAGGAAACACCATATATTTT; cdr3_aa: CASSLGGAGTEGNTIYF
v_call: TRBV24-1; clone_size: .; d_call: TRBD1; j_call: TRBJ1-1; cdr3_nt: TGTGCCACCGGCAGGGGGCCGGGCACTGAAGCTTTCTTT; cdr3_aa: CATGRGPGTEAFF
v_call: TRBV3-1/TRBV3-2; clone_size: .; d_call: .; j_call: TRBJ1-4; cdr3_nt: TGTGCCAGCAGCCAAGACCATCTGTCCCAGGGTAATGAAAAACTGTTTTTT; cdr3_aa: CASSQDHLSQGNEKLFF
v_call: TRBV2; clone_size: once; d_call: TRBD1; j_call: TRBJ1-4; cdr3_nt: TGTGCCAGCAGTGAGGACAGGGGGAACGGTGAAAAACTGTTTTTT; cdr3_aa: CASSEDRGNGEKLFF
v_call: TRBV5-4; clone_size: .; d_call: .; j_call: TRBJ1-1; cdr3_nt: TGTGCCAGCAGCTTGGCCATTATGGGACTGGGGAACACTGAAGCTTTCTTT; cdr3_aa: CASSLAIMGLGNTEAFF
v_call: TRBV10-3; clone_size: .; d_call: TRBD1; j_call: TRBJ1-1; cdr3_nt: TGTGCCTCTAACCGGGACAGGGGTTCTGAAGCTTTCTTT; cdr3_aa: CASNRDRGSEAFF
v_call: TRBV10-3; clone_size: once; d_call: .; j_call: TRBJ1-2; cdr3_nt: TGTGCCATCAGTGAGTCGGAGGACAGTGCTGGCTACACCTTC; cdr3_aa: CAISESEDSAGYTF
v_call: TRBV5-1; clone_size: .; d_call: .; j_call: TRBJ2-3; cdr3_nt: TGCGCCAGCAGCTTAAACGTGATAAGGGGTGGCACAGATACGCAGTATTTT; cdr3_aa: CASSLNVIRGGTDTQYF
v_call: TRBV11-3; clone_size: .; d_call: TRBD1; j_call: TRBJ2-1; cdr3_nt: TGTGCCAGCAGCCCGACAGGGACGAATGAGCAGTTCTTC; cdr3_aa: CASSPTGTNEQFF
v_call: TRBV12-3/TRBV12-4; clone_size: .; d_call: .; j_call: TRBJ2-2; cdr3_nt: TGTGCCAGCAGTTTTTTGGGGCCCGGGGAGCTGTTTTTT; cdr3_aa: CASSFLGPGELFF
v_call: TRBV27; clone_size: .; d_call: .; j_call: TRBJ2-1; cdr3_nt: TGTGCCAGCAAGGGAGTAGGGCACAATGAGCAGTTCTTC; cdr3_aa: CASKGVGHNEQFF
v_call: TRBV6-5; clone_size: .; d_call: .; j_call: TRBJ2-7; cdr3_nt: TGTGCCAGCAGTTACAGGGGGGGACGGTCGACCTACGAGCAGTACTTC; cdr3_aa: CASSYRGGRSTYEQYF
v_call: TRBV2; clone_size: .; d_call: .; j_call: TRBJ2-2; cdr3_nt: TGTGCCAGCAGACCCTTACGGGGAAGAACCGGGGAGCTGTTTTTT; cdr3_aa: CASRPLRGRTGELFF
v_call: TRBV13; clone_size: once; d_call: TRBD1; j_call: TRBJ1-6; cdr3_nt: TGTGCCAGCAGCAAGGCGACAGGGGGCGCAGGGAGTTCACCCCTCCACTTT; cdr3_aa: CASSKATGGAGSSPLHF
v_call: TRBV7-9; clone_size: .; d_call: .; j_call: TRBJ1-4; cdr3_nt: TGTGCCAGCAGCTTGGGGGGGGCCCTCAAGGAAAAACTGTTTTTT; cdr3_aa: CASSLGGALKEKLFF
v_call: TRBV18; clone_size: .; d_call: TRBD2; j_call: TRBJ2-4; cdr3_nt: TGTGCCAGCTCACCCCGGGGGGACTCCAAAAACATTCAGTACTTC; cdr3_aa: CASSPRGDSKNIQYF
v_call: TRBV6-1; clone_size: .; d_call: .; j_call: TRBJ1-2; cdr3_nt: TGTGCCAGCAGTGACGTCAGTAGCTACACCTTC; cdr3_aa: CASSDVSSYTF
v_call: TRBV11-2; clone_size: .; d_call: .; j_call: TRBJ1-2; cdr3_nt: TGTGCCAGCAGCTTCCCGGCGGGGAGCTACTATGGCTACACCTTC; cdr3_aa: CASSFPAGSYYGYTF
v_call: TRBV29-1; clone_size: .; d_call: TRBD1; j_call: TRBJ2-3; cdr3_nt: TGCAGCGTAACCAAGGACAGGGGCGCAGATACGCAGTATTTT; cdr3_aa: CSVTKDRGADTQYF
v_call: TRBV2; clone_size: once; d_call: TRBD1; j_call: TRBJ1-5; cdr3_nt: TGTGCCAGCACTTCCGGGACAGGGGGCAATCAGCCCCAGCATTTT; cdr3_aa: CASTSGTGGNQPQHF
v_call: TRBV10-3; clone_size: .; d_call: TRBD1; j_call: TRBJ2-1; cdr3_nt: TGTGCCATCAGTGAGTCAGGGGGCAATTACAATGAGCAGTTCTTC; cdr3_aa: CAISESGGNYNEQFF
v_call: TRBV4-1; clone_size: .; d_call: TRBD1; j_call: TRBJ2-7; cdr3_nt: TGCGCCAGCAGGGCCGAGGGGACAGGGGACGAGCAGTACTTC; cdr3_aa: CASRAEGTGDEQYF
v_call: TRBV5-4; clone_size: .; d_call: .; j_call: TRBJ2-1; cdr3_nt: TGTGCCAGCAGCTCCCGGGACTCAACCAATGAGCAGTTCTTC; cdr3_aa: CASSSRDSTNEQFF
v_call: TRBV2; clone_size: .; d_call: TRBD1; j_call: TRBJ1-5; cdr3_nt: TGTGCCAGCAGGACTGGACAGGTTCACCAGCCCCAGCATTTT; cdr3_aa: CASRTGQVHQPQHF
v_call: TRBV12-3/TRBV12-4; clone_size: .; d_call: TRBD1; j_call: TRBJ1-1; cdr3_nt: TGTGCCAGCAGTTTTAACAGGGGGACTGAAGCTTTCTTT; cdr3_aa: CASSFNRGTEAFF
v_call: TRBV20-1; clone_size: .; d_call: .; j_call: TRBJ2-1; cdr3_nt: TGCAGTGCCCGTTATTACAATGAGCAGTTCTTC; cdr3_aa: CSARYYNEQFF
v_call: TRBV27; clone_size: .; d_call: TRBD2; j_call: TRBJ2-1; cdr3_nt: TGTGCCAGCAGTAGGGGACTAGATCAGGTCTACAATGAGCAGTTCTTC; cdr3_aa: CASSRGLDQVYNEQFF
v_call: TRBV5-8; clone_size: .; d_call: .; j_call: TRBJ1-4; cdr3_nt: TGTGCCAGCAGCTTTTTGGGGGCCCTAAATGAAAAACTGTTTTTT; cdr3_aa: CASSFLGALNEKLFF
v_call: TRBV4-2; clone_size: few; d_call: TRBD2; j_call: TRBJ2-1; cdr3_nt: TGTGCCAGCAGCCAAACTCCCGGGACTAGCTCCTACAATGAGCAGTTCTTC; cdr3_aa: CASSQTPGTSSYNEQFF
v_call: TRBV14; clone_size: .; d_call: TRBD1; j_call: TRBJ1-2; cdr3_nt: TGTGCCAGCAGCCAGTCCGGGACAGGGCTTGGCTACACCTTC; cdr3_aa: CASSQSGTGLGYTF
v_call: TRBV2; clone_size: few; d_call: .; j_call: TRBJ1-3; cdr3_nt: TGTGCCAGCTCCCGGGAGCACTCTGGAAACACCATATATTTT; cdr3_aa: CASSREHSGNTIYF
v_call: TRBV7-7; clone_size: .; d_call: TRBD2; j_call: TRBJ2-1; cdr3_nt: TGTGCTAGCAGCTTAGCGGGGGGTGAGCAGTTCTTC; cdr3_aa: CASSLAGGEQFF
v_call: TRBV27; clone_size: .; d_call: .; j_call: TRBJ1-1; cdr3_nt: TGTGCCAGCAGCCCAAAGGGCCAGGGCAGGTTTCGGAACACTGAAGCTTTCTTT; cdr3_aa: CASSPKGQGRFRNTEAFF
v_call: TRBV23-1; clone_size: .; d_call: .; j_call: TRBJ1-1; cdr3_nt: TGCGCCAGCAGTCAATCGAGCGGGGGCGGTTACACTGAAGCTTTCTTT; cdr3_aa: CASSQSSGGGYTEAFF
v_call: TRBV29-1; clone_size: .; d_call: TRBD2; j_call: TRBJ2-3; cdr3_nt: TGCAGCGTTGACGGGGGGAGCACAGATACGCAGTATTTT; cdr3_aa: CSVDGGSTDTQYF
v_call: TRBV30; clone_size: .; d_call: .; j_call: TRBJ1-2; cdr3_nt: TGTGCCTTGACAGGTCCCGCTAACTATGGCTACACCTTC; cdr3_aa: CALTGPANYGYTF
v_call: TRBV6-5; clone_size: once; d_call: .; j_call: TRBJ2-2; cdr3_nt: TGTGCCAGCAGTCTTAGTAGGAGGCAGCTGTTTTTT; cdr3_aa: CASSLSRRQLFF
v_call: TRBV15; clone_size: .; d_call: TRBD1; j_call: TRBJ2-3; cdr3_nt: TGTGCCACCAGCACGGGACAGGGTGTCGGTACGCAGTATTTT; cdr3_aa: CATSTGQGVGTQYF
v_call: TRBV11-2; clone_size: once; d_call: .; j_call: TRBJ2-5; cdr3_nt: TGTGCCAGCAGCTTCGCCCCGGGACGGGGGGAGACCCAGTACTTC; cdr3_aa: CASSFAPGRGETQYF
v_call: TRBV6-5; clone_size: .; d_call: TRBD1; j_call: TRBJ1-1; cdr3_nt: TGTGCCAGCAAACAGGGGACGAACACTGAAGCTTTCTTT; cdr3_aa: CASKQGTNTEAFF
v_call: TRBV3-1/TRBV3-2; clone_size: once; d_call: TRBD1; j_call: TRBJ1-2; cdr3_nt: TGTGCCAGCAGCCGACAGAACAGGGGGCTCCGTGGCTACACCTTC; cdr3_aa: CASSRQNRGLRGYTF